This entry features one T cell receptor beta chain sequence. These data come from a study of OX40 agonist ivuxolimab in advanced cancers. This table comes from immunoSEQ multiplex PCR, and its TCRdb copy is limited to in-frame clones, with some not included. The sample includes more than 100,000 clones, 75% to 90% seen only once; the top ten take 0.5% to 0.7%. CDR1 is MDHEN and CDR2 is SYDVKM in the germline V gene. The CDR3 runs 14 residues. Unmatched junction bases numbered 6, after V lost 7 bases and J lost 4 bases. The receptor was derived from an adult with an advanced solid tumor such as melanoma, head and neck, liver or kidney cancer. The specimen comprised CD4+ or CD8+ T cells sorted from blood, sampled in a trial of the OX40 agonist ivuxolimab. V is TRBV28 and J is TRBJ1-5; 8 bases line up with TRBD1. The CDR3 DNA reads TGTGCCAGCAACCAGGGGGCGCAGAATCAGCCCCAGCATTTT. It encodes CASNQGAQNQPQHF.